Following are 2 T cell receptor beta chains from one sample sequenced in a study of T cells in Graves' hyperthyroidism and ophthalmopathy. The TCR beta CDR3 regions underwent amplification using RNA transcripts as the source. The TCR CDR3 first-round RT-PCR relied on the HTBI primer set. TCRdb redid the calling of the multiplex PCR reads with MiXCR, one entry per CDR3 protein. The sample has 250,000 to 300,000 distinct CDR3 sequences, more than 15% seen once. Sequenced: blood. The receptors stem from a woman aged 55 to 70 with Graves' ophthalmopathy.

The rearrangement joins TRBV2 to TRBJ2-3, with D perhaps matching TRBD1 (5 bases). The CDR3 is 19 residues long. The germline CDR1 and CDR2 sequences are SNHLY and FYNNEI. The germline V and J ends were trimmed by 1 base and 2 bases, with 22 bases remaining between them. As DNA, the CDR3 is TGTGCCAGCAGTGAAGAACTTGCAGGGAACATTTTCTTCACAGATACGCAGTATTTT. It codes for CASSEELAGNIFFTDTQYF.

This clonotype was seen many times. The V and J genes are TRBV6-2 or TRBV6-3 and TRBJ2-1; D might be TRBD1 or TRBD2, each matching 5 bases. CDR3 size: 16 residues. Between the trimmed V and J ends, which lost 7 bases and 5 bases, there was a span of 21 bases. Germline CDR1 reads MNHEY; CDR2 reads SVGEGT. In DNA form, the CDR3 reads TGTGCCAGCACCCACGGGGCAGATCCAGCCCACAATGAGCAGTTCTTC. It yields the protein CASTHGADPAHNEQFF.